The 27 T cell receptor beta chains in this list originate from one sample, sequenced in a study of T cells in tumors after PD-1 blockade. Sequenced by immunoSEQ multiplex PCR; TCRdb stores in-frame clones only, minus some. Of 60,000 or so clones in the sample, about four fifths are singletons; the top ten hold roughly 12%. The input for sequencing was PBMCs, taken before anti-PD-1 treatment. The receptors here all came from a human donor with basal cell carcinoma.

The CDR3 spells CASSLGSSYNEQFF. The CDR3 DNA follows: TGTGCCAGCAGCTTGGGGAGCTCCTACAATGAGCAGTTCTTC. V usage is TRBV21-1 and J usage is TRBJ2-1; TRBD2 is the table's D call, not checked against the DNA. TRBV21-1 is a documented pseudogene. The CDR3 runs to 14 residues.

The CDR3 sequence: CASRKDRNSYEQYF. CDR3 DNA: TGTGCCAGTAGGAAGGACCGAAACTCCTACGAGCAGTACTTC. The V and J genes are TRBV19 and TRBJ2-7; no firm D call. The germline V and J ends were trimmed by 6 bases and 0 bases, with 12 bases remaining between them. Germline V gene sequence: CDR1 LNHDA, CDR2 SQIVND (reference sequence). The CDR3 spans 14 residues.

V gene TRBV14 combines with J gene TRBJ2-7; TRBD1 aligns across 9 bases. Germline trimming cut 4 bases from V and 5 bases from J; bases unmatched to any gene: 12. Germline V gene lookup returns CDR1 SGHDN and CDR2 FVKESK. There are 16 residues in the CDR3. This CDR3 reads CASSRGAGTGLNEQYF. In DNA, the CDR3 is TGTGCCAGCAGCCGAGGGGCTGGGACAGGGTTAAACGAGCAGTACTTC.

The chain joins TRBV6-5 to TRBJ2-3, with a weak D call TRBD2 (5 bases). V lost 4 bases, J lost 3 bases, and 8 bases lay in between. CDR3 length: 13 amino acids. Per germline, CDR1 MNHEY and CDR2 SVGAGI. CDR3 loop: CASSSRETDTQYF. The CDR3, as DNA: TGTGCCAGCAGTTCGAGGGAAACAGATACGCAGTATTTT.

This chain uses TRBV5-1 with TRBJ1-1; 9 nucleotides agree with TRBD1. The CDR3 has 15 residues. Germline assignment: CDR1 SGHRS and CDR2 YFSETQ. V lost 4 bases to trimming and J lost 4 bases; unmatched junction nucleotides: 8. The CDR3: CASSGNTGGATEAFF. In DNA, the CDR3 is TGCGCCAGCAGCGGGAATACAGGGGGCGCCACTGAAGCTTTCTTT. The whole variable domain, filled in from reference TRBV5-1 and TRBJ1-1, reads KAGVTQTPRYLIKTRGQQVTLSCSPISGHRSVSWYQQTPGQGLQFLFEYFSETQRNKGNFPGRFSGRQFSNSRSEMNVSTLELGDSALYLCASSGNTGGATEAFFGQGTRLTVV.

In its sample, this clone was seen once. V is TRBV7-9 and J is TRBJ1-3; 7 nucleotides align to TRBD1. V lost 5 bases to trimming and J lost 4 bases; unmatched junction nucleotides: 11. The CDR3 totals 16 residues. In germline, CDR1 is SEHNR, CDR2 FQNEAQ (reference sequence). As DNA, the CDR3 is TGTGCCAGCAGCCGGCAGGGGGGGACGTTGGGAAACACCATATATTTT. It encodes CASSRQGGTLGNTIYF.

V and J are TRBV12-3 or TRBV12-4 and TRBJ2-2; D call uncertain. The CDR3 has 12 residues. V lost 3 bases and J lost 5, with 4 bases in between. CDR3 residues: CASSFFTGELFF. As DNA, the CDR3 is TGTGCCAGCAGTTTTTTTACCGGGGAGCTGTTTTTT.

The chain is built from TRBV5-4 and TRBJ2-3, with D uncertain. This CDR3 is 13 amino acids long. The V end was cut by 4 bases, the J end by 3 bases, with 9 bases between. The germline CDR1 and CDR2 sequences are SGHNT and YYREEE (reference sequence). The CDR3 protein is CASSPRRTDTQYF. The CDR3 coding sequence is TGTGCCAGCAGCCCCCGGCGGACAGATACGCAGTATTTT. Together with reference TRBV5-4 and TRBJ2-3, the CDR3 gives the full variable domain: ETGVTQSPTHLIKTRGQQVTLRCSSQSGHNTVSWYQQALGQGPQFIFQYYREEENGRGNFPPRFSGLQFPNYSSELNVNALELDDSALYLCASSPRRTDTQYFGPGTRLTVL.

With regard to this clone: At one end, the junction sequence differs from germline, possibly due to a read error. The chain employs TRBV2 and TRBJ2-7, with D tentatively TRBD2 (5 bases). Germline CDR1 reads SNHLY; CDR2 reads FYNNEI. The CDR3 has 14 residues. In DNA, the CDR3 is TGTGCCAGTAGTGCCACTAGAGGTGCGTACGAGCAGTACTTC. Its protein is CASSATRGAYEQYF.

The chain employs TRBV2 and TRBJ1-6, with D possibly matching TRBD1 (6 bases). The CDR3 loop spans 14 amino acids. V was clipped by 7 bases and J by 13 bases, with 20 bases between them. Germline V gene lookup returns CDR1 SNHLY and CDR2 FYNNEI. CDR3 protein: CASKDNASGGPLHF. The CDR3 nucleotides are TGTGCCAGCAAGGACAACGCCTCTGGGGGCCCCCTCCACTTT.

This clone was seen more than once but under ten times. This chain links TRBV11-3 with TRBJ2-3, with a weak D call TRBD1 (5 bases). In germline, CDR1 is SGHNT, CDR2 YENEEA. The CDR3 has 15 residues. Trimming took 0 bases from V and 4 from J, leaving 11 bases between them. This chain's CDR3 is CASSLEGRVADTQYF. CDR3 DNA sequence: TGTGCCAGCAGCTTAGAGGGCAGGGTAGCAGATACGCAGTATTTT.

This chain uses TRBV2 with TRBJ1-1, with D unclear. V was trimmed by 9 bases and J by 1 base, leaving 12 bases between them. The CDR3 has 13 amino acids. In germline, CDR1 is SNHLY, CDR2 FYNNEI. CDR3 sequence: CASQRQENTEAFF. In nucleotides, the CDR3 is TGTGCCAGTCAACGCCAGGAGAACACTGAAGCTTTCTTT.

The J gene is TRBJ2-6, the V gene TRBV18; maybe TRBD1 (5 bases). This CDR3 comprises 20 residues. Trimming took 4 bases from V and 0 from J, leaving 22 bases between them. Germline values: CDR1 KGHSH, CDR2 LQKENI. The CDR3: CASSLYSGSAKSSGANVLTF. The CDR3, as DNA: TGTGCCAGCTCACTCTACTCAGGGTCAGCTAAGAGCTCTGGGGCCAACGTCCTGACTTTC.

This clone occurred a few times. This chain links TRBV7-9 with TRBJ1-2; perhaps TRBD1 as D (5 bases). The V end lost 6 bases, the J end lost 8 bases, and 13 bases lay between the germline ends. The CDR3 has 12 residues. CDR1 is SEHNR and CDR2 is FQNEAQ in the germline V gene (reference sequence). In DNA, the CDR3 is TGTGCCAGCAGTTTCCCGAGGGGCGGCTACACCTTC. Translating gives CASSFPRGGYTF.

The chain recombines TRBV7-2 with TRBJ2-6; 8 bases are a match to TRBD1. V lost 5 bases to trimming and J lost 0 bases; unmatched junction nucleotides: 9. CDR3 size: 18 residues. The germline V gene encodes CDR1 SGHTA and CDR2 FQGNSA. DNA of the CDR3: TGTGCCAGCAGCCACTATGGGACAGGAGGCTCTGGGGCCAACGTCCTGACTTTC. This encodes CASSHYGTGGSGANVLTF. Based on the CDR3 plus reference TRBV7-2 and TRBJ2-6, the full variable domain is GAGVSQSPSNKVTEKGKDVELRCDPISGHTALYWYRQSLGQGLEFLIYFQGNSAPDKSGLPSDRFSAERTGGSVSTLTIQRTQQEDSAVYLCASSHYGTGGSGANVLTFGAGSRLTVL.

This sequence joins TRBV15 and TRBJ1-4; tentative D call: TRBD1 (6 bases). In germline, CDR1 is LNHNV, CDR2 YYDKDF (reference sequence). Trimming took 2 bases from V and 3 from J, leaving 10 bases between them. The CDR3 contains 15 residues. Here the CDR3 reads CATSRSRGSNEKLFF. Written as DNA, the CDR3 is TGTGCCACCAGCAGATCCAGGGGTTCTAATGAAAAACTGTTTTTT.

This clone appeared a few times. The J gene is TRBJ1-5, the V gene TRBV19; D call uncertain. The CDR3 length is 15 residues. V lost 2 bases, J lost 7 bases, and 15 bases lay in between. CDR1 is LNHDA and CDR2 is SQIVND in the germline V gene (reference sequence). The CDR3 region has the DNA TGTGCCAGTAGTATATCCAGGCCCGGTGGGCAGCCCCAGCATTTT. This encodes CASSISRPGGQPQHF.

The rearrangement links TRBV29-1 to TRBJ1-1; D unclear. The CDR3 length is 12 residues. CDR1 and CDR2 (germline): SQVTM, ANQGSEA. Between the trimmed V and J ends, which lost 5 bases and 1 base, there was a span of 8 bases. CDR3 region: CSVRQTNTEAFF. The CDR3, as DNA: TGCAGCGTTCGGCAGACGAACACTGAAGCTTTCTTT.

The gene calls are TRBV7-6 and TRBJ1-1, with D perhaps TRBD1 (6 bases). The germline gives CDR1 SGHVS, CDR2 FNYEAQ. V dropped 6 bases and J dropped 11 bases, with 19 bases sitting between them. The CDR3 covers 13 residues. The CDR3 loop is CASRRNGGAEAFF. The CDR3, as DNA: TGTGCCAGCAGAAGAAATGGGGGGGCGGAGGCTTTCTTT.

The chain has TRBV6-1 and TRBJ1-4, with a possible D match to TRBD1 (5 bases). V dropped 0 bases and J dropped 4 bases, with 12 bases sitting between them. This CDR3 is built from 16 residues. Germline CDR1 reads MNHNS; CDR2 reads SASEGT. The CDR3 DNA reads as TGTGCCAGCAGTGAAGCTGGTCCAGGGATTAATGAAAAACTGTTTTTT. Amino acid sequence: CASSEAGPGINEKLFF.

The CDR3 reads CASSILDVGEQFF. CDR3 DNA: TGTGCCAGCAGTATACTTGACGTCGGGGAGCAGTTCTTC. This chain joins TRBV6-5 and TRBJ2-1; D is unresolved. The V end was cut by 5 bases, the J end by 10 bases, with 15 bases between. From germline, CDR1 is MNHEY and CDR2 SVGAGI. The length of the CDR3 is 13 residues.

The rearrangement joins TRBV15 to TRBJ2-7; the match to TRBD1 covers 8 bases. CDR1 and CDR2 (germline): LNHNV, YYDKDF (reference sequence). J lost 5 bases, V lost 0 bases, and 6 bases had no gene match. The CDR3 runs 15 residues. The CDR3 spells CATSRDPGGNNEQYF. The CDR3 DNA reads TGTGCCACCAGCAGAGATCCAGGGGGCAACAACGAGCAGTACTTC.

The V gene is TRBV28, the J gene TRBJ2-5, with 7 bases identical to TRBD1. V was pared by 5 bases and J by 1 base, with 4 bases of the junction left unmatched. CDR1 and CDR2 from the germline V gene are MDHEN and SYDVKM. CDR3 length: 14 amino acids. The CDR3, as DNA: TGTGCCAGCAGTAACGGGACAGCCCAAGAGACCCAGTACTTC. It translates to CASSNGTAQETQYF.

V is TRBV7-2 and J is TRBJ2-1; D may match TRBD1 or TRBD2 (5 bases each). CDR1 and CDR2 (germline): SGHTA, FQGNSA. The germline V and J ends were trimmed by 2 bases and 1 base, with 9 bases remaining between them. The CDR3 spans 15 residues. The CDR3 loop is CASSLSEGSYNEQFF. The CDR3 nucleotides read TGTGCCAGCAGCTTAAGTGAGGGGTCCTACAATGAGCAGTTCTTC.

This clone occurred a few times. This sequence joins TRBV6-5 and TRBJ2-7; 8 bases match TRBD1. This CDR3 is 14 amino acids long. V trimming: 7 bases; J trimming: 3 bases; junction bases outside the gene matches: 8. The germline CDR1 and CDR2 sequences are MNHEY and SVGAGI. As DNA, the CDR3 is TGTGCCAGCAAAAAGGACAGGGTGATCTACGAGCAGTACTTC. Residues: CASKKDRVIYEQYF.

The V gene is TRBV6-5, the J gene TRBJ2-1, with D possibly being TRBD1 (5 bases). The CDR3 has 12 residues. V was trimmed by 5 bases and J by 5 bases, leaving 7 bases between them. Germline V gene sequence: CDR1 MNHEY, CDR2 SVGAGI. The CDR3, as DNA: TGTGCCAGCAGTCAACAGGACAATGAGCAGTTCTTC. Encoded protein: CASSQQDNEQFF.

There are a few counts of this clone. The CDR3 bases are TGTGCCAGCAAGGCTAGCGGGGGACATGAGCAGTTCTTC. Amino acid sequence: CASKASGGHEQFF. The V gene is TRBV6-5, the J gene TRBJ2-1; 10 positions match TRBD2. CDR1 MNHEY and CDR2 SVGAGI come from the germline V gene. The length of the CDR3 is 13 residues. Losses at the gene ends were 7 bases for V and 8 bases for J; bases not matched to a gene: 5.